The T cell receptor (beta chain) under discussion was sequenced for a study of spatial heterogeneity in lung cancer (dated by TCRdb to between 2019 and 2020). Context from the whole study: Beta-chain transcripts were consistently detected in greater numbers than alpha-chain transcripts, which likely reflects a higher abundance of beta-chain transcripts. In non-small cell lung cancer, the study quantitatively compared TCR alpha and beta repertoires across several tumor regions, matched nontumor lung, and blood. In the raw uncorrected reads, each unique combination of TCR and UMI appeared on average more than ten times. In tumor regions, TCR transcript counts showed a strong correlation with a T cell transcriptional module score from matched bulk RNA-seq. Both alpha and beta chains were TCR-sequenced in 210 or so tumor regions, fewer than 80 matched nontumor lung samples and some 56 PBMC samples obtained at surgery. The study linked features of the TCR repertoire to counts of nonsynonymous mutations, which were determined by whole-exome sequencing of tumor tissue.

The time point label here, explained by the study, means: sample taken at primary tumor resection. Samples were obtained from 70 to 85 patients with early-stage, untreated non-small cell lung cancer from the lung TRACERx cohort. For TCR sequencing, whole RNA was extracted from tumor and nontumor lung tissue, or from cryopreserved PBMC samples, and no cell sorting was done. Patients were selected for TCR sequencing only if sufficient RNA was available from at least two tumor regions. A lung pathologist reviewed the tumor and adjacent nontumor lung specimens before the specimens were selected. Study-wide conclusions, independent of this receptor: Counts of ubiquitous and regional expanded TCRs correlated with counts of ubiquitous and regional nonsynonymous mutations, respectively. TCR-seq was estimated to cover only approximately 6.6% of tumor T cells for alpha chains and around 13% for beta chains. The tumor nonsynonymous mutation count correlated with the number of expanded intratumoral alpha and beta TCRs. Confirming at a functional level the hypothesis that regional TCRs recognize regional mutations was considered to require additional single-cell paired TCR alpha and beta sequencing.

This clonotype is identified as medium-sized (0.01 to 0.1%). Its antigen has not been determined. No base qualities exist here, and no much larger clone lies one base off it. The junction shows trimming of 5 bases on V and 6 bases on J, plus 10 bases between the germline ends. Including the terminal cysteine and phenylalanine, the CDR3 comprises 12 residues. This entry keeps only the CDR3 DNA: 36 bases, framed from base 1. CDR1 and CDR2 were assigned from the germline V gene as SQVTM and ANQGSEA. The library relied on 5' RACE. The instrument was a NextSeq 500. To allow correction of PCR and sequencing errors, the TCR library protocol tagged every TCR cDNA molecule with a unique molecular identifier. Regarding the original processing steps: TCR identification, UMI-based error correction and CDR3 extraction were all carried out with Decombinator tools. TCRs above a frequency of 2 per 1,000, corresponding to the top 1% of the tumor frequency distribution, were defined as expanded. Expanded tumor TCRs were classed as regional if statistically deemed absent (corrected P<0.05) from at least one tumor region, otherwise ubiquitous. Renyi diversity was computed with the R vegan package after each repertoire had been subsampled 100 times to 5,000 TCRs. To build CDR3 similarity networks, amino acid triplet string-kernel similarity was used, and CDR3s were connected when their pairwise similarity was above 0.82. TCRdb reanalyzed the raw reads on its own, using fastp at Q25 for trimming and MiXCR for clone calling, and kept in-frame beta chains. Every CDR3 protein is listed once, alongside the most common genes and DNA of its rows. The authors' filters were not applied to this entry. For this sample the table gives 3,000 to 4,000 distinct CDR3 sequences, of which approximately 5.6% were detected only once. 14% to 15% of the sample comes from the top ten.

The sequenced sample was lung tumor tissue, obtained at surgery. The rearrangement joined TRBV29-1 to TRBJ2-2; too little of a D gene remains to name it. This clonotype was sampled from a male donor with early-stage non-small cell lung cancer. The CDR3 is CSVNFRAGELFF. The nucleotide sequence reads TGCAGCGTTAACTTTCGGGCCGGGGAGCTGTTTTTT.